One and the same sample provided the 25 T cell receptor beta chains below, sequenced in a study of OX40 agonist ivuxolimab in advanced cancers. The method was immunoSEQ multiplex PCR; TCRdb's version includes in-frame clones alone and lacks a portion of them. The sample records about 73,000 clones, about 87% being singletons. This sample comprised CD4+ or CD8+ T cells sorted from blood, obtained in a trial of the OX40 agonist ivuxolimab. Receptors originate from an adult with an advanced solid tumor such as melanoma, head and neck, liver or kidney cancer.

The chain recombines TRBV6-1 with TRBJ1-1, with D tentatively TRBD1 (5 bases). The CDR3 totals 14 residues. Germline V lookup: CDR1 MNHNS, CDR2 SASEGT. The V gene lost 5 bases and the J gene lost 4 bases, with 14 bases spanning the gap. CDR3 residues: CASSYGTSGTEAFF. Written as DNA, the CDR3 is TGTGCCAGCAGTTATGGGACTTCGGGCACTGAAGCTTTCTTT.

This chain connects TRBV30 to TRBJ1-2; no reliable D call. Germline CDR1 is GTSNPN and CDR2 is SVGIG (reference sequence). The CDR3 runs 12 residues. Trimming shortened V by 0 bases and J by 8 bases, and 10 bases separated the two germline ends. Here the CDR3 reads CAWSVPGGGYTF. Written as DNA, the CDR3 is TGTGCCTGGAGTGTCCCCGGAGGGGGCTACACCTTC.

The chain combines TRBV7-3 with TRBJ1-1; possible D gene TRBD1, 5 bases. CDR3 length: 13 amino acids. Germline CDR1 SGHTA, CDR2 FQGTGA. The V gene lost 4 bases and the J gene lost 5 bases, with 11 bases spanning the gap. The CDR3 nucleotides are TGTGCCAGCAGCTCGACAGCGATAACTGAAGCTTTCTTT. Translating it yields CASSSTAITEAFF.

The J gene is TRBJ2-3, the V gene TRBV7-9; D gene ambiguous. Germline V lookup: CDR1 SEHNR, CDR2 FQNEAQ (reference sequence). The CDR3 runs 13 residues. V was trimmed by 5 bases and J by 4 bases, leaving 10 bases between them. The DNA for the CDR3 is TGTGCCAGCAGCCCAAGCACCGCAGATACGCAGTATTTT. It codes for CASSPSTADTQYF. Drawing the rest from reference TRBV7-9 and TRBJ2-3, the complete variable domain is DTGVSQNPRHKITKRGQNVTFRCDPISEHNRLYWYRQTLGQGPEFLTYFQNEAQLEKSRLLSDRFSAERPKGSFSTLEIQRTEQGDSAMYLCASSPSTADTQYFGPGTRLTVL.

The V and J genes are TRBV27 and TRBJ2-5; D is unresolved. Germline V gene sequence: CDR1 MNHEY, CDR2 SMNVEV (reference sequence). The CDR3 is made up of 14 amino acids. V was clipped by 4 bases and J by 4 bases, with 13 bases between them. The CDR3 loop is CASSYLPGSETQYF. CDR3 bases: TGTGCCAGCAGTTACCTGCCGGGTTCAGAGACCCAGTACTTC.

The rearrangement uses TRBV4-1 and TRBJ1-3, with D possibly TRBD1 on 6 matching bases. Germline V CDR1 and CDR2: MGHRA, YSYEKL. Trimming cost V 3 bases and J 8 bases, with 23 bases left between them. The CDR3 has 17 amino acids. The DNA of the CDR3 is TGCGCCAGCAGCCAGCTGCCAAGACAGGTATCGGGACACACCATATATTTT. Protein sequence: CASSQLPRQVSGHTIYF.

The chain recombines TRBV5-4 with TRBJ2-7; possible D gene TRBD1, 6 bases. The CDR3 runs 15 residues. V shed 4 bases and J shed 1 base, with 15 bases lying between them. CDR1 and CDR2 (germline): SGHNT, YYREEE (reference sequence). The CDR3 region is CASSTPPGQSYEQYF. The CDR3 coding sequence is TGTGCCAGCAGCACACCTCCGGGACAATCCTACGAGCAGTACTTC.

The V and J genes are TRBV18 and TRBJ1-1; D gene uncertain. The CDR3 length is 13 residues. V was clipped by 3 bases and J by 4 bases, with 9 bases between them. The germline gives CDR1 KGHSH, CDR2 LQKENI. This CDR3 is CASSPSRGTEAFF. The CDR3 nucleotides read TGTGCCAGCTCACCTTCCCGGGGCACTGAAGCTTTCTTT.

The CDR3 sequence: CASSRVSGSPDYEQYF. The CDR3 bases are TGTGCCAGTAGTAGAGTTAGCGGGAGCCCTGATTACGAGCAGTACTTC. The chain joins TRBV19 to TRBJ2-7; 9 positions agree with TRBD2. V dropped 4 bases and J dropped 4; count of bases not matched to a gene: 11. The CDR3 extends over 16 amino acids. Germline CDR1 reads LNHDA; CDR2 reads SQIVND (reference sequence).

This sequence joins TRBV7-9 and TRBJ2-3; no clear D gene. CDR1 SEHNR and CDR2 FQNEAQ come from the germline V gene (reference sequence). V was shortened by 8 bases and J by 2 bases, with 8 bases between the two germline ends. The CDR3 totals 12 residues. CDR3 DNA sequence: TGTGCCAGCGGCCTGATCACAGATACGCAGTATTTT. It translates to CASGLITDTQYF.

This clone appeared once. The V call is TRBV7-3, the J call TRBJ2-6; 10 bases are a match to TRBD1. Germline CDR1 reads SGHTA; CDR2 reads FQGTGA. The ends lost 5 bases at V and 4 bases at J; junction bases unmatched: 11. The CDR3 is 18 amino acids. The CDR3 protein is CASSDATGGYPGANVLTF. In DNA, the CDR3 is TGTGCCAGCAGCGACGCGACAGGGGGCTATCCAGGGGCCAACGTCCTGACTTTC. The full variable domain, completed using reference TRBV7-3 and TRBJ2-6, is GAGVSQTPSNKVTEKGKYVELRCDPISGHTALYWYRQSLGQGPEFLIYFQGTGAADDSGLPNDRFFAVRPEGSVSTLKIQRTERGDSAVYLCASSDATGGYPGANVLTFGAGSRLTVL.

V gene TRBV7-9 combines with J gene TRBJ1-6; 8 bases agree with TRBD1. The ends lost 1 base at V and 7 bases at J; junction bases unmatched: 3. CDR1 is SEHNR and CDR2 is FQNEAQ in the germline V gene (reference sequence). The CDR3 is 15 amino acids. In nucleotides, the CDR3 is TGTGCCAGCAGCTTAGAGGGACAGGTGAATTCACCCCTCCACTTT. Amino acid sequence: CASSLEGQVNSPLHF.

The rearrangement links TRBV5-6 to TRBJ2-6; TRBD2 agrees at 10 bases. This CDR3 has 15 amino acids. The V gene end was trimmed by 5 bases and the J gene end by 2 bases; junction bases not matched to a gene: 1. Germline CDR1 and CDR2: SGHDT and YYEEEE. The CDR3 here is CASRLAGTGANVLTF. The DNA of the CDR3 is TGTGCCAGCAGACTAGCGGGGACTGGGGCCAACGTCCTGACTTTC.

Here the CDR3 DNA reads TGTGCCAGAAGCTTAAATGCTATTCTTCAGCCCCAGCATTTT. Translation gives CARSLNAILQPQHF. The chain recombines TRBV5-3 with TRBJ1-5, with D uncertain. TRBV5-3 is treated as an ORF (open reading frame) with a function not yet certain. The CDR3 has 14 residues. The ends were cut back, 2 bases at V and 6 bases at J, with 12 bases in the middle.

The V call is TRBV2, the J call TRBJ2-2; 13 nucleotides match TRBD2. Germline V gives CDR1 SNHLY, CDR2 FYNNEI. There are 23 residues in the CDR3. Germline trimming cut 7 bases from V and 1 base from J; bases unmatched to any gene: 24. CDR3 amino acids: CASTPLTGRRRTSGSLNTGELFF. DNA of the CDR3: TGTGCCAGCACACCCCTGACAGGGAGGAGGAGGACTAGCGGGAGCCTGAACACCGGGGAGCTGTTTTTT.

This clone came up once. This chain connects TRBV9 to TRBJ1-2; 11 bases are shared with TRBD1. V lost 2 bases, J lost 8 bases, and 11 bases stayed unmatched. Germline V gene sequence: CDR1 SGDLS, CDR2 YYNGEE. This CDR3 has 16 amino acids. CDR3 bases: TGTGCCAGCAGCGTCCGATGGGACAGGGGGAATAGGGGCTACACCTTC. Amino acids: CASSVRWDRGNRGYTF.

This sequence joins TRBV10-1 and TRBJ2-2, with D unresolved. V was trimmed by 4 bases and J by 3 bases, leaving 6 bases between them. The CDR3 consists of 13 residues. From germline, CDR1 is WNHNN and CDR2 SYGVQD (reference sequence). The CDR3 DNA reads TGCGCCAGCAGTGTGGGTTACACCGGGGAGCTGTTTTTT. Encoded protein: CASSVGYTGELFF.

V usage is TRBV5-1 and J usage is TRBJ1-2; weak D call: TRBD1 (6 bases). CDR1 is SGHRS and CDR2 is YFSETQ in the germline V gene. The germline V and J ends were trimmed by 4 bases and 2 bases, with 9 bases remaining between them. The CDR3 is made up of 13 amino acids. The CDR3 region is CASSPGTNYGYTF. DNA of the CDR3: TGCGCCAGCAGCCCCGGGACAAACTATGGCTACACCTTC.

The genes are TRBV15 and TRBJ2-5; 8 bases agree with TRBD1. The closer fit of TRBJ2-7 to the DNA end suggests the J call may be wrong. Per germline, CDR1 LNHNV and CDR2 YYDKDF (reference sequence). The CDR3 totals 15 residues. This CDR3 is CATSTRGQGFHEQYF. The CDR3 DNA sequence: TGTGCCACCAGCACCCGCGGACAGGGATTCCACGAGCAGTACTTC.

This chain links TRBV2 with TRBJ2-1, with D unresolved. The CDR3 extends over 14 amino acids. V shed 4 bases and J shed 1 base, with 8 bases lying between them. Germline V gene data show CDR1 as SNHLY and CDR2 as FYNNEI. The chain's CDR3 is CASSGLASYNEQFF. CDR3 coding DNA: TGTGCCAGCAGTGGCTTGGCTTCCTACAATGAGCAGTTCTTC.

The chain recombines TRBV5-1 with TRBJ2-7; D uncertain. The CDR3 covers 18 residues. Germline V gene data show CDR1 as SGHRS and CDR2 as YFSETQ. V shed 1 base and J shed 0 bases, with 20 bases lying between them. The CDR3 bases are TGCGCCAGCAGCTTGTCTCTAGAAACCCCAAGGAGCTCCTACGAGCAGTACTTC. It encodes CASSLSLETPRSSYEQYF.

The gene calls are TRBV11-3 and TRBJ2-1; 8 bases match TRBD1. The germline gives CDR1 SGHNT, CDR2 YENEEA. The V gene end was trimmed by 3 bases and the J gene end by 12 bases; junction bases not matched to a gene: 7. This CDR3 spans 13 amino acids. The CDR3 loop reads CASSLENRGLQFF. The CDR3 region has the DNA TGTGCCAGCAGCTTGGAGAACAGGGGGTTGCAGTTCTTC.

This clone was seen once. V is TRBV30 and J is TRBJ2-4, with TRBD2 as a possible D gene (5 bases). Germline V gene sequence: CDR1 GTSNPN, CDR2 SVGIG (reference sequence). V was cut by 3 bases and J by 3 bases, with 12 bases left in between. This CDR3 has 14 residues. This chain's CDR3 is CAWSDSDGKNIQYF. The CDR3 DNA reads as TGTGCCTGGAGCGATAGCGATGGCAAAAACATTCAGTACTTC.

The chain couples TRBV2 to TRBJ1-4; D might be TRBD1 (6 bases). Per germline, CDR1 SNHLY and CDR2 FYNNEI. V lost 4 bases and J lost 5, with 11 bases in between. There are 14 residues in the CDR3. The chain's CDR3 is CASSAQRGNEKLFF. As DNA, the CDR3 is TGTGCCAGCAGTGCCCAAAGGGGGAATGAAAAACTGTTTTTT.

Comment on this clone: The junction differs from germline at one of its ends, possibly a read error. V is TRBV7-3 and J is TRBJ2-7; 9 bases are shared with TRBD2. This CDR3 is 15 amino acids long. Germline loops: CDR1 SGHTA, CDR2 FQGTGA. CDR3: CASSLVAGVPYKQYF. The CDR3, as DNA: TGTGCCAGCAGCTTAGTAGCGGGAGTGCCCTACAAGCAGTACTTC.